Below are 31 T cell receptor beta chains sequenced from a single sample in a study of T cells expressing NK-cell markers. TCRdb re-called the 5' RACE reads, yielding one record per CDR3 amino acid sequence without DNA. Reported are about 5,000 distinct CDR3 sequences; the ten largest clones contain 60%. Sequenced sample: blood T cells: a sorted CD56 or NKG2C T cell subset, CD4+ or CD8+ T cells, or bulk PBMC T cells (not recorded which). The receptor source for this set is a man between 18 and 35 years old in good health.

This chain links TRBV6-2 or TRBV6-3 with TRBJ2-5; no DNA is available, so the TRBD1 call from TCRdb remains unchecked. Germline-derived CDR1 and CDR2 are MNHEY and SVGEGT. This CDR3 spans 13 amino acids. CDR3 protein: CASSRAEQETQYF.

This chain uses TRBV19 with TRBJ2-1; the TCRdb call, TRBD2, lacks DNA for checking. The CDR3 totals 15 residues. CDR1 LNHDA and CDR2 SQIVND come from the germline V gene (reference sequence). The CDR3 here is CAVSRLAGGYNEQFF. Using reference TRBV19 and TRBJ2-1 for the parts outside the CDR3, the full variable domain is DGGITQSPKYLFRKEGQNVTLSCEQNLNHDAMYWYRQDPGQGLRLIYYSQIVNDFQKGDIAEGYSVSREKKESFPLTVTSAQKNPTAFYLCAVSRLAGGYNEQFFGPGTRLTVL.

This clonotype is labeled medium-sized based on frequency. This CDR3 reads CASSQGREANEQYF. The chain carries TRBV4-2 and TRBJ2-7; TCRdb gives TRBD2 as the D gene, but with no DNA this cannot be confirmed. The CDR3 has 14 residues. The germline CDR1 and CDR2 sequences are LGHNA and YNFKEQ.

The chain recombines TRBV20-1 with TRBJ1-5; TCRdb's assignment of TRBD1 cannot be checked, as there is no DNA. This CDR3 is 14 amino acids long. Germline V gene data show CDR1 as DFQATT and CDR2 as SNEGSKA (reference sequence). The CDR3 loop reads CSAGAAGINQPQHF.

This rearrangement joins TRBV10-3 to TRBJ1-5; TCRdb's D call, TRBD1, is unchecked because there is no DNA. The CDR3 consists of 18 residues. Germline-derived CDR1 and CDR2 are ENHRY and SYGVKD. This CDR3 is CAISESPPARESNQPQHF.

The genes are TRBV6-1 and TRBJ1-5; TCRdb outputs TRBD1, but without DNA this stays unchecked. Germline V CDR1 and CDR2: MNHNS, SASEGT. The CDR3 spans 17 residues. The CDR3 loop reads CASSVGSGTGSNQPQHF.

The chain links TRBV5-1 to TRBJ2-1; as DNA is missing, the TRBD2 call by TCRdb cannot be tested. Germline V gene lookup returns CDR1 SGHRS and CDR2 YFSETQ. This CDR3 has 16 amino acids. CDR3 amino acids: CASSLAISGLDNEQFF.

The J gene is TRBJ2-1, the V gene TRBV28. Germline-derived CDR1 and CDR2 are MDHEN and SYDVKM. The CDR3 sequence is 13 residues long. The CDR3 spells CASREVAYNEQFF.

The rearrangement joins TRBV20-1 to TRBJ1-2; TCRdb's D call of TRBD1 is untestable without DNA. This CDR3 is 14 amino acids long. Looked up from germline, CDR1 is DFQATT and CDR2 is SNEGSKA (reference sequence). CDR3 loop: CSAKFTGEIGGYTF.

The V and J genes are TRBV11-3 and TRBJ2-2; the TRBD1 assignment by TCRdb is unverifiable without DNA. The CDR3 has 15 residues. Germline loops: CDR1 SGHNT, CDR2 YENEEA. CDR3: CASSPRGHTGELFFF.

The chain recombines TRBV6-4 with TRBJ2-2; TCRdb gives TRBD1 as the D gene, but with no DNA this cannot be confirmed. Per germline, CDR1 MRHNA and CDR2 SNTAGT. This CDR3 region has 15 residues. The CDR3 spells CASSAGQGHTGELFF.

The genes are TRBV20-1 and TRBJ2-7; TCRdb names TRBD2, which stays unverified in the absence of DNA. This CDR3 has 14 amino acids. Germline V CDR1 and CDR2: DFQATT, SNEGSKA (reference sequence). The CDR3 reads CSARGLAEHLEQYF.

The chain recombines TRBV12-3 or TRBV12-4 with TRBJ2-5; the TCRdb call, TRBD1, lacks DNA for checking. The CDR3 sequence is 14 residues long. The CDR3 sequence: CASSRGSDQETQYF.

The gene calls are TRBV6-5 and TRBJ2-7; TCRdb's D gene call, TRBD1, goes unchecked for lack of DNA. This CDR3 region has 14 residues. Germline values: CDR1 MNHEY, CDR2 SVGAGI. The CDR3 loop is CASSYSETGLEQYF.

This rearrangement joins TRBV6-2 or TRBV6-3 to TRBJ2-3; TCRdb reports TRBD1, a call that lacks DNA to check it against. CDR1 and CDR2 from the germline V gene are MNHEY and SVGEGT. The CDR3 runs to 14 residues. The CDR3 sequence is CASSKTGGPDTQYF.

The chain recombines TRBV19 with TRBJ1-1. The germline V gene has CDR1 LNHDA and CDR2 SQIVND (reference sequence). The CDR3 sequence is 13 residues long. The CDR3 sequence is CASSTPFFTEAFF.

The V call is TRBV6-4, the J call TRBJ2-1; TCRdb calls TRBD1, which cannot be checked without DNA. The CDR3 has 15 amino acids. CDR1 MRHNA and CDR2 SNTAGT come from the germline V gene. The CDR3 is CASTAGAGALSEQFF.

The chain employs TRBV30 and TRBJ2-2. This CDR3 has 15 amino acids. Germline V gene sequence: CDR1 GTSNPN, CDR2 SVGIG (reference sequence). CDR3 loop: CAWSVATYNTGELFF.

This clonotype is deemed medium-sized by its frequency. CDR3 sequence: CAISEHHEQYF. V and J are TRBV10-3 and TRBJ2-7. Germline V gene lookup returns CDR1 ENHRY and CDR2 SYGVKD. The CDR3 length is 11 residues.

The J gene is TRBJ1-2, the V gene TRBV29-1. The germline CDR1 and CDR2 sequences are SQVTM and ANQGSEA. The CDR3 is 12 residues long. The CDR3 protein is CSVEWADYGYTF.

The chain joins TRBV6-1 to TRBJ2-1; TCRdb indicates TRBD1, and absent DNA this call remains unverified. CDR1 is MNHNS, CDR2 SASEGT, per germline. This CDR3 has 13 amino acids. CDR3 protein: CASSRTGGNEQFF.

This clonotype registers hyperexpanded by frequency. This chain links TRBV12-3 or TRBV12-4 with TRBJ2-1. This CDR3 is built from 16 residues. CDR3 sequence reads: CASSLFRTSYWDEQFF.

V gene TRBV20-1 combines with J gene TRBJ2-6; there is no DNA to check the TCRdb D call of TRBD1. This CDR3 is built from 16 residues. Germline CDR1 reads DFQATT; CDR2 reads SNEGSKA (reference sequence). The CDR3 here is CSARGQGASGANVLTF.

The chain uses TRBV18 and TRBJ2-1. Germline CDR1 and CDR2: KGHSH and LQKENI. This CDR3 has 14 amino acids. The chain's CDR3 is CASSPGESYNEQFF.

The CDR3 is CSASKTSGIEQYF. The chain recombines TRBV20-1 with TRBJ2-7; no DNA is available, so the TRBD2 call from TCRdb remains unchecked. This CDR3 contains 13 residues. CDR1 and CDR2 from the germline V gene are DFQATT and SNEGSKA (reference sequence).

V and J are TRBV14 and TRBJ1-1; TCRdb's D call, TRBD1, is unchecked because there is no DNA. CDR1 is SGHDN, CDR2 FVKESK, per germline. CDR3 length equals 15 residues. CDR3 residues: CASSLRTGFNTEAFF.

The CDR3 is CASSSTRGSQETQYF. The chain links TRBV11-2 to TRBJ2-5; TCRdb lists TRBD1, though no DNA is available to test this call. Germline values: CDR1 SGHAT, CDR2 FQNNGV. The CDR3 consists of 15 residues.

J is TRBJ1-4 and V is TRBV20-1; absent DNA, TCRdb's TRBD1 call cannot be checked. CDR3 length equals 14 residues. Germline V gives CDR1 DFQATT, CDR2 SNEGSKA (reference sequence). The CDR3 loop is CSAQAAAGGEKLFF.

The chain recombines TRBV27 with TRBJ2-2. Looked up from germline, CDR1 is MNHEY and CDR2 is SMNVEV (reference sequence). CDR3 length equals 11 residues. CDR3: CASSFAGELFF.

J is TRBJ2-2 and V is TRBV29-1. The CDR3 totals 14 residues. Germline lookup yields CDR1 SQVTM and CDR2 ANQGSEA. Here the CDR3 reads CSVGNRGSTGELFF.

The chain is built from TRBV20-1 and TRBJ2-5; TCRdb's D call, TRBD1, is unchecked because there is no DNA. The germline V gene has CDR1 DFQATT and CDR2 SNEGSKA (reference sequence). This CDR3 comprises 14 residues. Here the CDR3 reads CSARAGTGEETQYF.